This T cell receptor (beta chain) was identified in a study of T-cell memory formation after mild COVID-19. At the level of the study: Clustering of TCRs was largely donor specific.

At least ten counts were recorded for this clonotype. What it binds is unknown. The CDR3 loop spans 12 amino acids. J was trimmed by 8 bases and V by 4 bases; bases with no gene match: 5. Germline V gene lookup returns CDR1 DFQATT and CDR2 SNEGSKA (reference sequence). TCRdb used MiXCR to reprocess the 5' RACE reads, holding one entry per CDR3 protein. The data show 470,000 or so distinct CDR3 sequences, approximately 20% seen once. Study-level points and caveats: Clones contracting across day 15 to 85 had a balanced CD4/CD8 profile; later expanding clones leaned CD4+.

The chain recombines TRBV20-1 with TRBJ1-5, with 7 bases lining up with TRBD1. Source material: PBMCs or a T cell subset sorted from them (not recorded which). The clonotype originates from an adult woman who had mild COVID-19 (a few samples of this study predate the infection). Cell type and time point are not known. The CDR3 loop reads CSAKTGSEPQHF. In nucleotides, the CDR3 is TGCAGTGCTAAGACAGGGTCGGAGCCCCAGCATTTT.